These T cell receptor beta chains were read from a single sample in a study of Graves' ophthalmopathy and Graves' hyperthyroidism. One entry per CDR3 protein, called by TCRdb with MiXCR from the multiplex PCR reads. The profile covers roughly 610,000 distinct CDR3 sequences, with about a fifth appearing a single time and roughly 7.4% taken by the ten largest. Material for sequencing was peripheral blood. All receptors derive from a woman aged 18 to 35 with stable Graves' hyperthyroidism. Some clones in this sample may be carry-over from other donors' samples. Both conserved end residues are part of each CDR3. The order of the fields is V gene, clone size, J gene, D gene, CDR3 DNA, CDR3 protein. A D gene is named only where the DNA matches it firmly. Expanded clones are given a class, and other clones once, few, many or no size at all.

v_gene: TRBV6-5; abundance: many; j_gene: TRBJ1-1; d_gene: NA; CDR3nt: TGTGCCAGCAGTTACTCAGGGGCCGGCACTGAAGCTTTCTTT; CDR3aa: CASSYSGAGTEAFF
v_gene: TRBV6-5; abundance: many; j_gene: TRBJ1-1; d_gene: NA; CDR3nt: TGTGCCAGCAGTTACCCTAATACAGGGAACGGGGCTTTCTTT; CDR3aa: CASSYPNTGNGAFF
v_gene: TRBV20-1; abundance: many; j_gene: TRBJ1-1; d_gene: NA; CDR3nt: TGCAGTGCTAGAGGTCCAGACTTGAACACTGAAGCTTTCTTT; CDR3aa: CSARGPDLNTEAFF
v_gene: TRBV6-5; abundance: NA; j_gene: TRBJ1-2; d_gene: NA; CDR3nt: TGTGCCAGCAGTTACAATACGGTGGGGCAGGGCGGGGGCTACACCTTC; CDR3aa: CASSYNTVGQGGGYTF
v_gene: TRBV30; abundance: few; j_gene: TRBJ2-7; d_gene: TRBD2; CDR3nt: TGTGCCTGGTCACCGGGACTAGAGGGCTACGAGCAGTACTTC; CDR3aa: CAWSPGLEGYEQYF
v_gene: TRBV6-1; abundance: NA; j_gene: TRBJ1-2; d_gene: NA; CDR3nt: TGTGCCAGCAGTGAAGGTGGAATGGCACCCTATGGCTACACCTTC; CDR3aa: CASSEGGMAPYGYTF
v_gene: TRBV19; abundance: NA; j_gene: TRBJ2-7; d_gene: NA; CDR3nt: TGTGCCAGTAGTCTAACTAGCCCGACCTACGAGCAGTACTTC; CDR3aa: CASSLTSPTYEQYF
v_gene: TRBV5-1; abundance: many; j_gene: TRBJ1-2; d_gene: NA; CDR3nt: TGCGCCAGCAGCTCAGGGAAGTATGGCTACACCTTC; CDR3aa: CASSSGKYGYTF
v_gene: TRBV6-5; abundance: many; j_gene: TRBJ1-1; d_gene: TRBD1; CDR3nt: TGTGCCAGCAGTTACGGGACAGGGATGAACACTGAAGCTTTCTTT; CDR3aa: CASSYGTGMNTEAFF
v_gene: TRBV4-3; abundance: few; j_gene: TRBJ1-1; d_gene: NA; CDR3nt: TGCGCCAGCGGAATAGGGAGGAACACTGAAGCTTTCTTT; CDR3aa: CASGIGRNTEAFF
v_gene: TRBV15; abundance: NA; j_gene: TRBJ2-5; d_gene: TRBD2; CDR3nt: TGTGCCACCAGCAGGGAGCGGGGGGGCTGGGAGACCCAGTACTTC; CDR3aa: CATSRERGGWETQYF
v_gene: TRBV20-1; abundance: once; j_gene: TRBJ2-7; d_gene: NA; CDR3nt: TGCAGTGCAAGGAGGGACAGCTCCTACGAGCAGTACTTC; CDR3aa: CSARRDSSYEQYF
v_gene: TRBV5-1; abundance: many; j_gene: TRBJ1-1; d_gene: TRBD1; CDR3nt: TGCGCCAGCAGCTTGGCCCGACAGGGTTCAAACACTGAAGCTTTCTTT; CDR3aa: CASSLARQGSNTEAFF
v_gene: TRBV12-3/TRBV12-4; abundance: many; j_gene: TRBJ2-1; d_gene: TRBD1; CDR3nt: TGTGCCAGCATTGCCGACAGGGACAATGAGCAGTTCTTC; CDR3aa: CASIADRDNEQFF
v_gene: TRBV6-1; abundance: few; j_gene: TRBJ1-1; d_gene: NA; CDR3nt: TGTGCCAGCAGTGGACCGTTGACAGGGAACACTGAAGCTTTCTTT; CDR3aa: CASSGPLTGNTEAFF
v_gene: TRBV9; abundance: NA; j_gene: TRBJ2-5; d_gene: NA; CDR3nt: TGTGCCAGCAGCGTAGGAATGGGGGAGACCCAGTACTTC; CDR3aa: CASSVGMGETQYF
v_gene: TRBV10-1; abundance: many; j_gene: TRBJ2-2; d_gene: NA; CDR3nt: TGCGCCAGCAGTGACCAGCCGACTCCCGTGCCCGGGGAGCTGTTTTTT; CDR3aa: CASSDQPTPVPGELFF
v_gene: TRBV4-1; abundance: many; j_gene: TRBJ1-1; d_gene: TRBD1; CDR3nt: TGCGCCAGCAGCAAACGGGACAGGGGGAGGTATTTCTTT; CDR3aa: CASSKRDRGRYFF
v_gene: TRBV15; abundance: NA; j_gene: TRBJ2-7; d_gene: TRBD1; CDR3nt: TGTGCCACCAGCAGCCGGGACAGGGAACCCGAGCAGTACTTC; CDR3aa: CATSSRDREPEQYF
v_gene: TRBV12-3/TRBV12-4; abundance: NA; j_gene: TRBJ1-2; d_gene: NA; CDR3nt: TGTGCCAGCAGGAGCATCTATGGCTACACCTTC; CDR3aa: CASRSIYGYTF
v_gene: TRBV25-1; abundance: NA; j_gene: TRBJ2-7; d_gene: NA; CDR3nt: TGTGCCAGCAGCTTAGGGACCTTCGGGGAGCAGTACTTC; CDR3aa: CASSLGTFGEQYF
v_gene: TRBV4-1; abundance: NA; j_gene: TRBJ1-1; d_gene: NA; CDR3nt: TGCGCCAGCAGCCAAGAAAGGGGACGAAACACTGAAGCTTTCTTT; CDR3aa: CASSQERGRNTEAFF
v_gene: TRBV5-1; abundance: many; j_gene: TRBJ2-2; d_gene: NA; CDR3nt: TGCGCCAGCAGCTTGGTAGTCACCGGGGAGCTGTTTTTT; CDR3aa: CASSLVVTGELFF